This T cell receptor (beta chain) was sequenced in a study of monozygotic twins with inflammatory bowel disease. This CDR3 is 12 amino acids long. The germline V gene encodes CDR1 SQVTM and CDR2 ANQGSEA. The authors drew around 2.7 ml of blood from each donor. TCRdb re-called the 5' RACE reads and gives one entry per CDR3 protein, without DNA. The sample totals around 450,000 distinct CDR3 sequences; its top ten clones hold 2% to 3%. The TCR sequence derives from a human donor with ulcerative colitis or Crohn's disease, or a healthy co-twin of an affected twin (not recorded which). Sequenced sample: blood. The V gene is TRBV29-1, the J gene TRBJ2-7; the TRBD1 assignment by TCRdb is unverifiable without DNA. Here the CDR3 reads CSAQTGSYEQYF.